The 14 T cell receptor beta chains below were found in one sample sequenced in a study of blood T cell repertoires in COVID-19. Only in-frame clones appear in the TCRdb table, and some are missing; sequencing was by immunoSEQ multiplex PCR. Of about 100,000 clones in the sample, about 86% were seen once. The sequencing input was PBMCs or T cells enriched from blood (not recorded which). These receptors originate from a woman aged 45-65 years who had recovered from COVID-19.

This chain uses TRBV28 with TRBJ1-2; D may be TRBD1 (6 bases). Per germline, CDR1 MDHEN and CDR2 SYDVKM. V lost 5 bases and J 1 base, leaving 11 bases between the germline ends. The CDR3 runs to 14 residues. The CDR3 reads CASSRTVSNYGYTF. The DNA for the CDR3 is TGTGCCAGCAGTCGGACAGTGAGTAACTATGGCTACACCTTC.

The chain carries TRBV14 and TRBJ2-4; the match to TRBD1 covers 12 bases. The germline gives CDR1 SGHDN, CDR2 FVKESK. The CDR3 runs to 18 residues. After removal of 4 bases from V and 0 bases from J, the junction contained 7 bases not matched to a gene. CDR3 nucleotide sequence: TGTGCCAGCAGCCTTAGGGGACAGGGGGCCTTAGCCAAAAACATTCAGTACTTC. Translated, it gives CASSLRGQGALAKNIQYF.

The gene calls are TRBV9 and TRBJ2-1, with 16 bases matching TRBD2. CDR1 and CDR2 (germline): SGDLS, YYNGEE. V lost 3 bases to trimming and J lost 7 bases; unmatched junction nucleotides: 10. This CDR3 has 18 amino acids. The CDR3 sequence is CASSASGTSGRAPNEQFF. The DNA of the CDR3 is TGTGCCAGCAGCGCATCCGGGACTAGCGGGAGGGCCCCAAATGAGCAGTTCTTC. Variable domain in full (rest from reference TRBV9 and TRBJ2-1): DSGVTQTPKHLITATGQRVTLRCSPRSGDLSVYWYQQSLDQGLQFLIQYYNGEERAKGNILERFSAQQFPDLHSELNLSSLELGDSALYFCASSASGTSGRAPNEQFFGPGTRLTVL.

The chain carries TRBV11-3 and TRBJ2-7; TRBD2 matches 8 bases. The V and J ends lost 2 bases and 5 bases, in that order; junction bases with no gene match: 5. The CDR3 runs 14 residues. Per the germline V gene, CDR1 is SGHNT and CDR2 is YENEEA. The CDR3 is CASSLLSGSNEQYF. Written as DNA, the CDR3 is TGTGCCAGCAGCTTACTCAGCGGGAGCAACGAGCAGTACTTC.

This chain uses TRBV6-6 with TRBJ1-2; 11 bases line up with TRBD1. Germline assignment: CDR1 MNHNY and CDR2 SVGAGI (reference sequence). CDR3 length equals 16 residues. V was clipped by 7 bases and J by 1 base; unmatched bases: 8. CDR3 loop: CASNHKGQGVNYGYTF. The CDR3 region has the DNA TGTGCCAGCAACCACAAGGGACAGGGGGTTAACTATGGCTACACCTTC.

This sequence joins TRBV12-5 and TRBJ2-7; maybe TRBD1 (6 bases). CDR1 LGHNT and CDR2 FRNRAP come from the germline V gene. V was pared by 7 bases and J by 2 bases, with 15 bases between. This CDR3 is built from 14 residues. This chain's CDR3 is CASALGGPTYEQYF. The CDR3 DNA reads as TGTGCTAGTGCCTTAGGGGGACCAACCTACGAGCAGTACTTC.

This clone was detected only once. The rearrangement links TRBV5-1 to TRBJ1-1; 8 bases fit TRBD1. The length of the CDR3 is 14 residues. J gave up 0 bases and V 4 bases, and 2 bases lay outside the gene matches. The germline V gene encodes CDR1 SGHRS and CDR2 YFSETQ. CDR3 nucleotides: TGCGCCAGCAGCCAGGGGGCTCTGAACACTGAAGCTTTCTTT. Its protein is CASSQGALNTEAFF. Filled out from reference TRBV5-1 and TRBJ1-1, the complete variable domain reads KAGVTQTPRYLIKTRGQQVTLSCSPISGHRSVSWYQQTPGQGLQFLFEYFSETQRNKGNFPGRFSGRQFSNSRSEMNVSTLELGDSALYLCASSQGALNTEAFFGQGTRLTVV.

The rearrangement joins TRBV7-9 to TRBJ1-3; D remains unclear. From germline, CDR1 is SEHNR and CDR2 FQNEAQ (reference sequence). V lost 3 bases and J lost 0, with 3 bases in between. The CDR3 runs 13 residues. The CDR3 loop is CASSFGSGNTIYF. The DNA of the CDR3 is TGTGCCAGCAGCTTCGGCTCTGGAAACACCATATATTTT.

The J gene is TRBJ1-3, the V gene TRBV4-2, with D tentatively TRBD1 (5 bases). In germline, CDR1 is LGHNA, CDR2 YNFKEQ. The CDR3 totals 17 residues. V shed 3 bases and J shed 0 bases, with 15 bases lying between them. CDR3: CASSQGNRDYSGNTIYF. As DNA, the CDR3 is TGTGCCAGCAGCCAGGGAAACCGGGACTACTCTGGAAACACCATATATTTT.

The rearrangement joins TRBV5-1 to TRBJ1-2; 8 bases are a match to TRBD1. The J segment lost 7 bases and the V segment lost 0 bases, leaving 8 bases of the junction unmatched. Germline-derived CDR1 and CDR2 are SGHRS and YFSETQ. The CDR3 length is 15 residues. CDR3 sequence: CASSLEGTGEFGYTF. The CDR3 DNA is TGCGCCAGCAGCTTGGAAGGGACAGGAGAGTTTGGCTACACCTTC.

V usage is TRBV9 and J usage is TRBJ2-5, with 7 bases identical to TRBD2. The ends lost 4 bases at V and 2 bases at J; junction bases unmatched: 11. Germline CDR1 reads SGDLS; CDR2 reads YYNGEE. The CDR3 covers 16 residues. The chain's CDR3 is CASSLTGGSAQETQYF. CDR3 DNA: TGTGCCAGCAGCCTCACGGGGGGTAGCGCGCAAGAGACCCAGTACTTC. Using reference TRBV9 and TRBJ2-5 for the parts outside the CDR3, the full variable domain is DSGVTQTPKHLITATGQRVTLRCSPRSGDLSVYWYQQSLDQGLQFLIQYYNGEERAKGNILERFSAQQFPDLHSELNLSSLELGDSALYFCASSLTGGSAQETQYFGPGTRLLVL.

This rearrangement joins TRBV6-6 to TRBJ1-2; D unresolved. This CDR3 is built from 14 residues. Germline values: CDR1 MNHNY, CDR2 SVGAGI (reference sequence). V dropped 7 bases and J dropped 5 bases, with 17 bases sitting between them. CDR3 in DNA: TGTGCCAGCATGGCCGGCCCAAGAGGGTATGGCTACACCTTC. Protein product: CASMAGPRGYGYTF.

V and J are TRBV6-1 and TRBJ2-3; D is perhaps TRBD2 (7 bases). The CDR3 is 18 amino acids. CDR1 and CDR2 from the germline V gene are MNHNS and SASEGT. The germline V and J ends were trimmed by 4 bases and 7 bases, with 27 bases remaining between them. CDR3 residues: CASSVAPGEGGPRNTQYF. In DNA form, the CDR3 reads TGTGCCAGCAGTGTCGCACCGGGGGAGGGGGGCCCTCGAAATACGCAGTATTTT.

The rearrangement uses TRBV5-4 and TRBJ2-3; tentatively, D is TRBD2 (5 bases). V was cut by 0 bases and J by 0 bases, with 23 bases left in between. Germline loops: CDR1 SGHNT, CDR2 YYREEE (reference sequence). This CDR3 is 20 amino acids long. CDR3 nucleotides: TGTGCCAGCAGCTTGGCTTGGCGGCTAGCAGGCTCCTGGAGCACAGATACGCAGTATTTT. It specifies CASSLAWRLAGSWSTDTQYF.